The source of this T cell receptor (beta chain) is a study of T cells after yellow fever vaccination. Study-wide results and caveats: Most clones from primary vaccination resurfaced after the booster (around 97% CD4, approximately 88% CD8). The secondary T-cell response peaked on day 5, not day 15, but was weaker. A small share of clonotypes appeared in both CD4 and CD8 compartments.

Trimming removed 3 bases from V and 6 bases from J; junction bases left unmatched: 7. This CDR3 is built from 13 residues. Germline CDR1 DFQATT, CDR2 SNEGSKA (reference sequence). As TCR cDNA was made by 5'RACE template switching, a universal primer site and UMIs were added. TCRdb itself ran the 5' RACE reads through MiXCR, one entry per CDR3 protein. The repertoire holds around 330,000 distinct CDR3 sequences, with around 4% as singletons. This clonotype has only a few counts. Its antigen is undetermined. This sequence originates from a man aged 18-30 years who received the YFV17D yellow fever vaccine. The starting material was PBMCs, obtained on the day of the yellow fever booster vaccination. The rearrangement joins TRBV20-1 to TRBJ2-7; 8 bases line up with TRBD2. CDR3 coding DNA: TGCAGTGCTAGCAGAGCGGGGGATCTCGAGCAGTACGTC. This gives the protein CSASRAGDLEQYV.